Presented here are 16 T cell receptor beta chains from one specimen sequenced in a study of CD8 T cells in ankylosing spondylitis. In TCRdb, the 5' RACE reads were re-called with MiXCR into one record per CDR3 protein. The table lists more than 150,000 distinct CDR3 sequences, 9.5% to 15% of them singletons, with 16% in the top ten. Sequences were obtained from blood, either unsorted or a sorted T cell fraction (not recorded which). Source of these receptors: a male donor with ankylosing spondylitis or in good health (not recorded which).

This clonotype has just a few counts. This chain links TRBV3-1 with TRBJ2-7; D perhaps matches TRBD1 (6 bases). CDR1 LGHDT and CDR2 YNNKEL come from the germline V gene (reference sequence). The CDR3 runs 13 residues. Deletions cut 3 bases from V and 5 bases from J, with 11 bases between. This chain's CDR3 is CASSQGAPHEQYF. The DNA for the CDR3 is TGTGCCAGCAGCCAGGGGGCCCCCCACGAGCAGTACTTC.

The chain couples TRBV4-1 to TRBJ2-2, with D possibly TRBD1 on 5 matching bases. Trimming removed 4 bases at V and 1 base at J, with 13 bases between. CDR3 length: 16 residues. The germline V gene has CDR1 MGHRA and CDR2 YSYEKL. This chain's CDR3 is CASSPSWQGNTGELFF. The CDR3 bases are TGCGCCAGCAGCCCATCCTGGCAGGGGAACACCGGGGAGCTGTTTTTT.

This clonotype came up a few times. V usage is TRBV2 and J usage is TRBJ1-1, with D maybe TRBD1 (6 bases). Deletions cut 4 bases from V and 2 bases from J, with 17 bases between. The CDR3 consists of 16 residues. CDR1 is SNHLY and CDR2 is FYNNEI in the germline V gene. For the CDR3, the DNA is TGTGCCAGCAGTGCGATGACAGGCGGGGTAAACACTGAAGCTTTCTTT. This sequence encodes CASSAMTGGVNTEAFF. Variable domain in full (rest from reference TRBV2 and TRBJ1-1): EPEVTQTPSHQVTQMGQEVILRCVPISNHLYFYWYRQILGQKVEFLVSFYNNEISEKSEIFDDQFSVERPDGSNFTLKIRSTKLEDSAMYFCASSAMTGGVNTEAFFGQGTRLTVV.

This clonotype was counted between two and nine times. The chain recombines TRBV7-9 with TRBJ2-2; D unresolved. Germline V gene sequence: CDR1 SEHNR, CDR2 FQNEAQ (reference sequence). V lost 1 base to trimming and J lost 1 base, with 7 bases between them. This CDR3 contains 15 residues. For the CDR3, the DNA is TGTGCCAGCAGCTTAGAAGGGAAGAACACCGGGGAGCTGTTTTTT. It specifies CASSLEGKNTGELFF.

The rearrangement uses TRBV6-1 and TRBJ2-5, with D perhaps matching TRBD1 or TRBD2 (6 bases each). With 8 bases removed from V and 4 bases from J, the gap between germline ends came to 20 bases. The germline gives CDR1 MNHNS, CDR2 SASEGT. The CDR3 covers 15 residues. CDR3 amino acids: CASGLPGAEAETQYF. In DNA, the CDR3 is TGTGCCAGCGGACTGCCGGGGGCGGAGGCAGAGACCCAGTACTTC.

In this sample, this clonotype turned up many times. The rearrangement links TRBV20-1 to TRBJ2-1; D is unclear. The CDR3 has 13 amino acids. V was clipped by 5 bases and J by 0 bases, with 8 bases between them. Germline lookup yields CDR1 DFQATT and CDR2 SNEGSKA (reference sequence). The CDR3 sequence: CSAFLSSYNEQFF. The CDR3 DNA sequence: TGCAGTGCTTTCCTGAGCTCCTACAATGAGCAGTTCTTC.

Note on this clonotype: Compared with germline, one end of the junction differs, possibly owing to a read error. CDR3 residues: CVSSHPAGAGETQYF. DNA for the CDR3: TGCGTCAGCAGCCACCCAGCGGGGGCTGGGGAGACCCAGTACTTC. J is TRBJ2-5 and V is TRBV4-1, with 8 bases aligning to TRBD2. Germline V gene sequence: CDR1 MGHRA, CDR2 YSYEKL. The CDR3 loop spans 15 amino acids.

This clonotype was observed a few times. The genes are TRBV5-1 and TRBJ2-1; 8 positions match TRBD2. Trimming took 5 bases from V and 4 from J; bases not matched to a gene: 14. Germline CDR1 and CDR2: SGHRS and YFSETQ. This CDR3 region has 17 residues. CDR3 DNA sequence: TGCGCCAGCAGGCCAGACGTAGGGCTAGCGGGTTACAATGAGCAGTTCTTC. Translating gives CASRPDVGLAGYNEQFF. The variable domain in full, with the rest retrieved from reference TRBV5-1 and TRBJ2-1, is KAGVTQTPRYLIKTRGQQVTLSCSPISGHRSVSWYQQTPGQGLQFLFEYFSETQRNKGNFPGRFSGRQFSNSRSEMNVSTLELGDSALYLCASRPDVGLAGYNEQFFGPGTRLTVL.

The chain carries TRBV25-1 and TRBJ1-4, with 9 bases fitting TRBD1. The J segment lost 8 bases and the V segment lost 3 bases, leaving 7 bases of the junction unmatched. This CDR3 region has 15 residues. Germline assignment: CDR1 MGHDK and CDR2 SYGVNS. The DNA of the CDR3 is TGTGCCAGCAGTGAGCCCGGGACAGGGAGCGAAAAACTGTTTTTT. As protein: CASSEPGTGSEKLFF.

Ten or more counts support this clonotype. The V and J genes are TRBV12-3 or TRBV12-4 and TRBJ1-3; D call uncertain. This CDR3 comprises 18 residues. Trimming pared 2 bases from V and 0 bases from J, leaving 17 bases between. The CDR3 bases are TGTGCCAGCAGTTTATCGTGGCCAGCCTCGCTCTCTGGAAACACCATATATTTT. Translation gives CASSLSWPASLSGNTIYF.

This clonotype has a handful of counts. The chain combines TRBV4-1 with TRBJ2-2, with TRBD2 matching 7 bases. The CDR3 extends over 14 amino acids. With V trimmed by 6 bases and J by 2 bases, 3 bases remained unmatched. CDR1 is MGHRA, CDR2 YSYEKL, per germline. The CDR3 region is CASRAGPNTGELFF. CDR3 nucleotide sequence: TGCGCCAGCAGAGCGGGACCCAACACCGGGGAGCTGTTTTTT.

This clonotype was picked up one time. The chain couples TRBV4-1 to TRBJ2-7; 10 nucleotides match TRBD1. With V trimmed by 4 bases and J by 6 bases, 3 bases remained unmatched. The CDR3 contains 13 residues. Germline-derived CDR1 and CDR2 are MGHRA and YSYEKL. CDR3 DNA: TGCGCCAGCAGCCTTGACAGGGGGCCCGAGCAGTACTTC. This gives the protein CASSLDRGPEQYF.

The chain has TRBV9 and TRBJ2-1, with 14 nucleotides matching TRBD2. Per the germline V gene, CDR1 is SGDLS and CDR2 is YYNGEE. This CDR3 contains 15 residues. V was pared by 2 bases and J by 7 bases, with 2 bases of the junction left unmatched. The CDR3 nucleotides read TGTGCCAGCAGCGTGACTAGCGGGGGGGCAAATGAGCAGTTCTTC. Translating gives CASSVTSGGANEQFF.

This clonotype occurred a few times. The chain is built from TRBV5-1 and TRBJ2-2; D assignment may be TRBD1 or TRBD2 (5 bases each). The CDR3 consists of 14 residues. Germline V gene lookup returns CDR1 SGHRS and CDR2 YFSETQ. V lost 6 bases to trimming and J lost 0 bases, with 9 bases between them. The CDR3 coding sequence is TGCGCCAGCAATGGGGGAGCGAACACCGGGGAGCTGTTTTTT. Residues: CASNGGANTGELFF.

The chain links TRBV6-4 to TRBJ2-1; D not certain. This CDR3 spans 13 amino acids. Germline-derived CDR1 and CDR2 are MRHNA and SNTAGT. V dropped 4 bases and J dropped 8 bases, with 12 bases sitting between them. The CDR3 nucleotides are TGTGCCAGCAGTGTGAAGGGTAACGATGAGCAGTTCTTC. Translated, it gives CASSVKGNDEQFF.

This clonotype appeared many times. The chain couples TRBV19 to TRBJ1-5; possibly TRBD1 for D (5 bases). Trimming removed 6 bases at V and 5 bases at J, with 14 bases between. This CDR3 spans 14 amino acids. CDR1 and CDR2 (germline): LNHDA, SQIVND (reference sequence). This CDR3 is CASRVDRGDQPQHF. CDR3 DNA sequence: TGTGCCAGTAGGGTGGATAGGGGCGATCAGCCCCAGCATTTT.